These 12 T cell receptor beta chains were sequenced from one sample in a study of T cell responses to AZD1222 COVID-19 vaccine. Only in-frame clones appear in the TCRdb table, and some are missing; sequencing was by immunoSEQ multiplex PCR. This sample has about 180,000 clones; around 90% occur once, and the top ten carry roughly 2%. The source was peripheral blood, collected 28 days after the second AZD1222 dose. The receptors were sampled from an adult who received the AZD1222 COVID-19 vaccine.

This clone was seen just once. The J gene is TRBJ1-3, the V gene TRBV2; 9 bases fit TRBD1. The CDR3 is 15 residues long. V was clipped by 8 bases and J by 6 bases; unmatched bases: 11. Germline V gene lookup returns CDR1 SNHLY and CDR2 FYNNEI. The CDR3 DNA reads TGTGCCAGCCAACTCGGGACAGGGCCGGAAAACACCATATATTTT. Protein: CASQLGTGPENTIYF. Full variable domain (missing parts from reference TRBV2 and TRBJ1-3): EPEVTQTPSHQVTQMGQEVILRCVPISNHLYFYWYRQILGQKVEFLVSFYNNEISEKSEIFDDQFSVERPDGSNFTLKIRSTKLEDSAMYFCASQLGTGPENTIYFGEGSWLTVV.

The chain links TRBV3-1 (or the pseudogene TRBV3-2) to TRBJ1-5; tentative D call: TRBD1 (5 bases). The V end lost 1 base, the J end lost 6 bases, and 10 bases lay between the germline ends. CDR1 and CDR2 from the germline V gene are LGHDT and YNNKEL (reference sequence). This CDR3 is built from 14 residues. This chain's CDR3 is CASSQGSGTQPQHF. For the CDR3, the DNA is TGTGCCAGCAGCCAAGGATCGGGGACTCAGCCCCAGCATTTT.

The rearrangement links TRBV7-2 to TRBJ2-3, with TRBD2 identical over 10 bases. The V gene's germline CDR1 is SGHTA and CDR2 FQGNSA. This CDR3 contains 17 residues. After removal of 5 bases from V and 0 bases from J, the junction contained 8 bases not matched to a gene. CDR3 nucleotide sequence: TGTGCCAGCAGCCTACCAAGCGGGGGGGCTAGCACAGATACGCAGTATTTT. Translating it yields CASSLPSGGASTDTQYF.

The rearrangement uses TRBV5-4 and TRBJ2-7, with 8 bases that match TRBD1. The germline V gene has CDR1 SGHNT and CDR2 YYREEE (reference sequence). J was trimmed by 0 bases and V by 3 bases; bases with no gene match: 5. The CDR3 covers 15 residues. The CDR3 nucleotides read TGTGCCAGCAGCTCCCGGGACAGGAGCTCCTACGAGCAGTACTTC. It is translated as CASSSRDRSSYEQYF.

CDR3: CASSLETGEGQPQHF. The CDR3 DNA reads as TGTGCCAGCTCCCTGGAGACAGGGGAGGGTCAGCCCCAGCATTTT. The rearrangement links TRBV18 to TRBJ1-5; the match to TRBD1 covers 8 bases. There are 15 residues in the CDR3. Germline CDR1 KGHSH, CDR2 LQKENI. V shed 6 bases and J 6 bases; nucleotides not matched to a gene: 10.

The chain joins TRBV7-9 to TRBJ1-2, with D tentatively TRBD1 (5 bases). Trimming removed 6 bases from V and 6 bases from J, with 20 bases in between. This CDR3 is 15 amino acids long. The germline V gene encodes CDR1 SEHNR and CDR2 FQNEAQ (reference sequence). CDR3 in amino acids: CASSQSTGTENGYTF. In DNA, the CDR3 is TGTGCCAGCAGTCAGAGTACCGGGACCGAAAATGGCTACACCTTC. The full variable domain, in which reference TRBV7-9 and TRBJ1-2 provide the parts outside the CDR3, is DTGVSQNPRHKITKRGQNVTFRCDPISEHNRLYWYRQTLGQGPEFLTYFQNEAQLEKSRLLSDRFSAERPKGSFSTLEIQRTEQGDSAMYLCASSQSTGTENGYTFGSGTRLTVV.

This chain links TRBV7-2 with TRBJ2-5; a possible D gene is TRBD2 (6 bases). In germline, CDR1 is SGHTA, CDR2 FQGNSA. V lost 4 bases, J lost 1 base, and 16 bases lay in between. There are 16 residues in the CDR3. Here the CDR3 reads CASSWGVAETQETQYF. For the CDR3, the DNA is TGTGCCAGCAGCTGGGGGGTAGCGGAGACCCAAGAGACCCAGTACTTC.

There are a few counts of this clone. This chain links TRBV6-7 with TRBJ1-5; D is unclear. TRBV6-7 is annotated as an ORF whose role is uncertain. Trimming pared 3 bases from V and 1 base from J, leaving 16 bases between. CDR3 length: 17 amino acids. The CDR3 DNA sequence: TGTGCCAGCAGTTATTTCCTCCCGACAAGAAGCAATCAGCCCCAGCATTTT. Protein sequence: CASSYFLPTRSNQPQHF.

This clone appeared a few times. This chain connects TRBV5-1 to TRBJ2-5; D uncertain. Germline V lookup: CDR1 SGHRS, CDR2 YFSETQ. CDR3 length equals 12 residues. Deletions cut 4 bases from V and 5 bases from J, with 9 bases between. CDR3 DNA: TGCGCCAGCAGCGTTGGCAGGGAGACCCAGTACTTC. It codes for CASSVGRETQYF.

The rearrangement joins TRBV19 to TRBJ2-7; TRBD1 aligns across 8 bases. The CDR3 runs to 15 residues. Germline CDR1 is LNHDA and CDR2 is SQIVND (reference sequence). J was trimmed by 4 bases and V by 4 bases; bases with no gene match: 9. The CDR3 DNA is TGTGCCAGTAGTAACACAGGGGGTAGATTGTACGAGCAGTACTTC. Protein product: CASSNTGGRLYEQYF. The variable domain in full, with the rest retrieved from reference TRBV19 and TRBJ2-7, is DGGITQSPKYLFRKEGQNVTLSCEQNLNHDAMYWYRQDPGQGLRLIYYSQIVNDFQKGDIAEGYSVSREKKESFPLTVTSAQKNPTAFYLCASSNTGGRLYEQYFGPGTRLTVT.

This chain uses TRBV4-1 with TRBJ2-3, with 10 nucleotides matching TRBD2. After removal of 0 bases from V and 2 bases from J, the junction contained 14 bases not matched to a gene. Germline loops: CDR1 MGHRA, CDR2 YSYEKL. This CDR3 region has 20 residues. This CDR3 is CASSQESPLASGGLTDTQYF. The DNA of the CDR3 is TGCGCCAGCAGCCAAGAGAGCCCCCTGGCTAGCGGGGGACTCACAGATACGCAGTATTTT.

This chain links TRBV3-1 (or the pseudogene TRBV3-2) with TRBJ1-1; 7 bases map to TRBD1. Trimming at V came to 4 bases and at J to 3 bases, leaving 5 bases not matched to a gene. In germline, CDR1 is LGHDT, CDR2 YNNKEL (reference sequence). This CDR3 is 14 amino acids long. The CDR3 nucleotides are TGTGCCAGCAGCCTAGGGGGCTGGGACACTGAAGCTTTCTTT. This translates into CASSLGGWDTEAFF.